The clone carrying this TCR beta chain has more than one count but fewer than ten. Its antigen is undetermined. cDNA libraries for TCR alpha and TCR beta, carrying sample barcodes and UMIs, came from 5'RACE with constant-segment primers. TCRdb independently ran MiXCR on the 5' RACE reads; one entry per CDR3 protein. The table shows around 450,000 distinct CDR3 sequences, with roughly a quarter occurring only once. The entry originates in a study of T-cell memory formation after mild COVID-19. Whole-study findings and limits: Contracting clones, day 15 to 85, had balanced CD4/CD8, and later expanders favored CD4+. Most CD4+ clones that shrank were in CM and EM, while CD8+ ones turned up in EMRA. Proof of SARS-CoV-2 specificity was absent for the second-wave clones that crested on day 37.

The CDR3 is 16 residues long. Germline V gene sequence: CDR1 SNHLY, CDR2 FYNNEI. V was trimmed by 2 bases and J by 5 bases, leaving 15 bases between them. The chain uses TRBV2 and TRBJ2-2; weak D call: TRBD1 (7 bases). This clonotype was obtained from an adult woman who had mild COVID-19 (a few samples of this study predate the infection). Cell type and time point are not known. Sequenced: PBMCs or a T cell subset sorted from them (not recorded which). The CDR3 DNA reads as TGTGCCAGCAGTGAAAGGCGGGCAGGGGGGACCGGGGAGCTGTTTTTT. Residues: CASSERRAGGTGELFF.